The 21 T cell receptor beta chains listed next were all sequenced from one sample in a study of blood T cell repertoires in COVID-19. Profiled with immunoSEQ multiplex PCR; TCRdb holds only in-frame clones, not every one. The table shows over 150,000 clones, with roughly 90% occurring only once. The sequenced material came from peripheral blood. These TCRs come from a man over 45 with COVID-19, enrolled during active disease.

V and J are TRBV15 and TRBJ1-1, with 7 bases matching TRBD1. This CDR3 is 16 amino acids long. V shed 0 bases, J shed 1 base, and the junction held 5 bases outside the gene matches. CDR1 and CDR2 (germline): LNHNV, YYDKDF (reference sequence). The CDR3 bases are TGTGCCACCAGCAGAGATCAGGGGGTCCAGAACACTGAAGCTTTCTTT. This gives the protein CATSRDQGVQNTEAFF.

The V and J genes are TRBV6-5 and TRBJ1-4, with 10 bases lining up with TRBD1. From germline, CDR1 is MNHEY and CDR2 SVGAGI. The CDR3 runs to 14 residues. The V segment lost 5 bases and the J segment 7 bases; nucleotides outside the gene matches: 4. In nucleotides, the CDR3 is TGTGCCAGCAGTCCCGGGACAGGGGTTGAAAAACTGTTTTTT. Its translation is CASSPGTGVEKLFF.

The chain is built from TRBV6-1 and TRBJ2-2, with unresolved D. The CDR3 spans 16 residues. Trimming cost V 1 base and J 1 base, with 10 bases left between them. Germline assignment: CDR1 MNHNS and CDR2 SASEGT. The CDR3 bases are TGTGCCAGCAGTGAAGTGCCACCAGAGAACACCGGGGAGCTGTTTTTT. Encoded protein: CASSEVPPENTGELFF.

There are a few counts of this clone. The CDR3, as DNA: TGTGCCACCAGCTCATTTAGCGGGGGGGACTACAATGAGCAGTTCTTC. Amino acids: CATSSFSGGDYNEQFF. The V and J genes are TRBV24-1 and TRBJ2-1; 11 bases map to TRBD2. The junction had 7 bases not matched to a gene; V was cut back by 7 bases and J by 3 bases. The CDR3 contains 16 residues. Germline CDR1 is KGHDR and CDR2 is SFDVKD.

The chain is built from TRBV3-1 (or the pseudogene TRBV3-2) and TRBJ2-5, with D possibly matching TRBD1 (6 bases). Germline loops: CDR1 LGHDT, CDR2 YNNKEL (reference sequence). V shed 1 base and J shed 2 bases, with 8 bases lying between them. This CDR3 comprises 14 residues. The CDR3, as DNA: TGTGCCAGCAGCCAAGGCAGGGGTCAAGAGACCCAGTACTTC. Translation: CASSQGRGQETQYF.

The CDR3 here is CASSKVDTGELFF. The CDR3 region has the DNA TGTGCCAGCAGCAAGGTAGACACCGGGGAGCTGTTTTTT. The V and J genes are TRBV21-1 and TRBJ2-2; TRBD2 is the table's D call and was not checked against the DNA. TRBV21-1 corresponds to a pseudogene. There are 13 residues in the CDR3.

The J gene is TRBJ2-4, the V gene TRBV5-6, with TRBD1 identical over 7 bases. CDR3 length equals 14 residues. Germline V gene lookup returns CDR1 SGHDT and CDR2 YYEEEE. V shed 2 bases and J 1 base; nucleotides not matched to a gene: 0. CDR3 DNA: TGTGCCAGCAGCTTACAGGGGGCCAAAAACATTCAGTACTTC. Translating gives CASSLQGAKNIQYF.

The chain links TRBV11-1 to TRBJ2-7, with 11 bases fitting TRBD1. Germline V CDR1 and CDR2: SGHAT, FQDESV (reference sequence). With V trimmed by 0 bases and J by 3 bases, 4 bases remained unmatched. This CDR3 has 16 residues. CDR3 bases: TGTGCCAGCAGCTTAGCCCTGGACAGGGGGCTCTACGAGCAGTACTTC. Translating gives CASSLALDRGLYEQYF.

V is TRBV5-6 and J is TRBJ1-6; 7 bases map to TRBD1. CDR3 length: 14 amino acids. Germline V gene lookup returns CDR1 SGHDT and CDR2 YYEEEE. V lost 5 bases, J lost 10 bases, and 9 bases stayed unmatched. The CDR3 is CASRPRTGSSPLHF. CDR3 in DNA: TGTGCCAGCAGACCTCGGACAGGCAGCTCACCCCTCCACTTT.

The chain joins TRBV7-3 to TRBJ2-1; 7 positions agree with TRBD2. Germline V gene lookup returns CDR1 SGHTA and CDR2 FQGTGA. Trimming removed 3 bases from V and 4 bases from J; junction bases left unmatched: 6. The CDR3 totals 15 residues. The CDR3 is CASSLLAGEYNEQFF. The CDR3 DNA reads as TGTGCCAGCAGCTTGCTTGCGGGGGAGTACAATGAGCAGTTCTTC.

The chain links TRBV14 to TRBJ2-1; tentatively, D is TRBD2 (6 bases). Between the trimmed V and J ends, which lost 0 bases and 8 bases, there was a span of 23 bases. From germline, CDR1 is SGHDN and CDR2 FVKESK. The CDR3 is 18 amino acids. The CDR3: CASSQDLLATTKSDEQFF. The CDR3 region has the DNA TGTGCCAGCAGCCAAGATCTGCTAGCGACAACCAAAAGCGATGAGCAGTTCTTC.

The chain uses TRBV4-2 and TRBJ2-5, with TRBD2 matching 12 bases. The CDR3 is made up of 17 amino acids. After removal of 1 base from V and 4 bases from J, the junction contained 7 bases not matched to a gene. Germline CDR1 and CDR2: LGHNA and YNFKEQ. In DNA form, the CDR3 reads TGTGCCAGCAGCCAAGGTTTTCCTAGCGGGGGGGGAGAGACCCAGTACTTC. Residues: CASSQGFPSGGGETQYF.

J is TRBJ1-1 and V is TRBV19; D is undetermined. CDR1 is LNHDA and CDR2 is SQIVND in the germline V gene (reference sequence). The CDR3 extends over 14 amino acids. V was trimmed by 1 base and J by 5 bases, leaving 11 bases between them. DNA of the CDR3: TGTGCCAGTAGTATAGCGGCGGGAGTAACTGAAGCTTTCTTT. Amino acids: CASSIAAGVTEAFF.

The chain links TRBV7-6 to TRBJ2-3; TRBD2 agrees at 10 bases. Germline trimming cut 1 base from V and 1 base from J; bases unmatched to any gene: 2. The germline CDR1 and CDR2 sequences are SGHVS and FNYEAQ. The CDR3 has 16 amino acids. This CDR3 is CASSLGSGGGTDTQYF. The CDR3 DNA reads TGTGCCAGCAGCTTAGGAAGCGGGGGGGGCACAGATACGCAGTATTTT. The variable domain in full, with the rest retrieved from reference TRBV7-6 and TRBJ2-3, is GAGVSQSPRYKVTKRGQDVALRCDPISGHVSLYWYRQALGQGPEFLTYFNYEAQQDKSGLPNDRFSAERPEGSISTLTIQRTEQRDSAMYRCASSLGSGGGTDTQYFGPGTRLTVL.

J is TRBJ1-6 and V is TRBV6-5; a weak D match, TRBD1 (5 bases). The ends were cut back, 4 bases at V and 5 bases at J, with 12 bases in the middle. Germline V CDR1 and CDR2: MNHEY, SVGAGI. This CDR3 has 15 amino acids. The CDR3 loop is CASSFGRGNNSPLHF. CDR3 nucleotide sequence: TGTGCCAGCAGTTTCGGACGGGGGAATAATTCACCCCTCCACTTT.

The chain carries TRBV5-1 and TRBJ2-2, with D possibly being TRBD1 (6 bases). This CDR3 comprises 16 residues. Germline assignment: CDR1 SGHRS and CDR2 YFSETQ. V lost 4 bases, J lost 6 bases, and 19 bases lay in between. The CDR3 DNA reads as TGCGCCAGCAGCCCTACGGGCAGGGGATGGCCCGGGGAGCTGTTTTTT. Its translation: CASSPTGRGWPGELFF. Looking up the rest from reference TRBV5-1 and TRBJ2-2 gives the full variable domain: KAGVTQTPRYLIKTRGQQVTLSCSPISGHRSVSWYQQTPGQGLQFLFEYFSETQRNKGNFPGRFSGRQFSNSRSEMNVSTLELGDSALYLCASSPTGRGWPGELFFGEGSRLTVL.

The chain's CDR3 is CASSLVTGGDTQYF. Here the CDR3 DNA reads TGCGCCAGCAGCTTGGTAACGGGAGGAGATACGCAGTATTTT. The chain is built from TRBV5-1 and TRBJ2-3; 7 bases agree with TRBD2. Per germline, CDR1 SGHRS and CDR2 YFSETQ. The CDR3 extends over 14 amino acids. Trimming removed 0 bases from V and 5 bases from J; junction bases left unmatched: 3.

The chain employs TRBV11-2 and TRBJ2-1; TRBD1 is a possible D gene (6 bases). Between the trimmed V and J ends, which lost 5 bases and 5 bases, there was a span of 16 bases. CDR1 is SGHAT, CDR2 FQNNGV, per germline. The CDR3 runs 15 residues. CDR3 sequence (DNA): TGTGCCAGCAGCGATCACACAGGGTGGAACAATGAGCAGTTCTTC. This encodes CASSDHTGWNNEQFF.

The V and J genes are TRBV6-6 and TRBJ2-7; 8 bases are a match to TRBD1. This CDR3 spans 15 amino acids. Germline V gene lookup returns CDR1 MNHNY and CDR2 SVGAGI (reference sequence). The ends lost 6 bases at V and 0 bases at J; junction bases unmatched: 7. CDR3 nucleotide sequence: TGTGCCAGCAGGCAGACAGGGGATAGCTCCTACGAGCAGTACTTC. It codes for CASRQTGDSSYEQYF.

This rearrangement joins TRBV27 to TRBJ1-6; D may be TRBD1 (6 bases). Germline CDR1 MNHEY, CDR2 SMNVEV (reference sequence). The CDR3 covers 16 residues. V lost 2 bases and J 0 bases, leaving 8 bases between the germline ends. The CDR3, as DNA: TGTGCCAGCAGTTTAGCAGGGGACTCCTATAATTCACCCCTCCACTTT. As protein: CASSLAGDSYNSPLHF.

The gene calls are TRBV2 and TRBJ1-1; 8 positions match TRBD1. The CDR3 is made up of 17 amino acids. From germline, CDR1 is SNHLY and CDR2 FYNNEI. The V and J ends lost 6 bases and 4 bases, in that order; junction bases with no gene match: 16. The CDR3 is CASRPIRGLMSGTEAFF. The CDR3 DNA reads TGTGCCAGCAGGCCCATCAGGGGGCTGATGTCGGGCACTGAAGCTTTCTTT. Complete variable domain (other parts from reference TRBV2 and TRBJ1-1): EPEVTQTPSHQVTQMGQEVILRCVPISNHLYFYWYRQILGQKVEFLVSFYNNEISEKSEIFDDQFSVERPDGSNFTLKIRSTKLEDSAMYFCASRPIRGLMSGTEAFFGQGTRLTVV.